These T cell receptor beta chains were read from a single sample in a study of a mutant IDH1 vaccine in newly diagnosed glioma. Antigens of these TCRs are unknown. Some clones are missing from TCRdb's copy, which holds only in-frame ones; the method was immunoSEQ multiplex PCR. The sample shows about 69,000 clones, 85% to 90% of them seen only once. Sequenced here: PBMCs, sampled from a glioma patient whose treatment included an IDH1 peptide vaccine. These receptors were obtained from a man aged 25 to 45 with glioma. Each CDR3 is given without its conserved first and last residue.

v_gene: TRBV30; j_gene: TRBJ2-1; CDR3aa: AWNGPGDEQF
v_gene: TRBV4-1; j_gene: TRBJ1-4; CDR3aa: ASSGWPQEGAFNEKLF
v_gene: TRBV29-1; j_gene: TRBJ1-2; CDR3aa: SAAGTGQEGYT
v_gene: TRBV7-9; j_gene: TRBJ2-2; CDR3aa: ASSSGTGFDTGELF
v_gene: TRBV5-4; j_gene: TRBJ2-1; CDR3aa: ASSLKLAGSYNEQF
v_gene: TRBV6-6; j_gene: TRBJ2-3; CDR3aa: ASQSTDTQY
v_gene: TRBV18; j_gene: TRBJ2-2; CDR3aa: ASSPGTGGRANTGELF
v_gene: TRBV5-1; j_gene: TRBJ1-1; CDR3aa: ASSFKPNTEAF
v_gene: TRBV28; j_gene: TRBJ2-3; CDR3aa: ASSTHATGGSADTQY
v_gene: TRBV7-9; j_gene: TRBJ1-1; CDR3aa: ASSLKGVMNTEAF
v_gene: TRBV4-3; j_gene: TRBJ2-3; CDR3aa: ASSPGGGPGADTQY
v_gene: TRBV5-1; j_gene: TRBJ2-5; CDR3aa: AGSPGSTQETQY
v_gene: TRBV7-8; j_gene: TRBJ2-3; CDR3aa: ATGLAGRQFQDTQY
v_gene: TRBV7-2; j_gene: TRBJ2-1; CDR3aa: ASGGFRAYNEQF
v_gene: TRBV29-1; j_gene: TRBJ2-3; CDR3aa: SVVGAGGWADTQY
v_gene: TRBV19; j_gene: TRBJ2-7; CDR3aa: ASSIIRVYEQY
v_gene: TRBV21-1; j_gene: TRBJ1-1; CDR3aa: ASSIPGQGTNTEAF
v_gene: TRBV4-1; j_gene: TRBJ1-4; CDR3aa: ASSHETGTGYEKLF
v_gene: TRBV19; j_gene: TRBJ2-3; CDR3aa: ASSDGSGGPSFPRGTQY
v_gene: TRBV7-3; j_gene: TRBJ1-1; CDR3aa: ASSSRGGMNTEAF
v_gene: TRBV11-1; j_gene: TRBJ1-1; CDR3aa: ASTLPGQPRHTEAF
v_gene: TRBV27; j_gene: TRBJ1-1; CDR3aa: ASRAAFMNTEAF
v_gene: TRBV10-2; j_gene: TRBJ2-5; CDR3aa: ASKGTSQETQY
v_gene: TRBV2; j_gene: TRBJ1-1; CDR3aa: ASSVMGGRANTEAF
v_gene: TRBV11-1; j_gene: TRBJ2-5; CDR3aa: ASSLRGQGVSRQY
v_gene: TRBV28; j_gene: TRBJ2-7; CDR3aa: ASSLFAPEQY
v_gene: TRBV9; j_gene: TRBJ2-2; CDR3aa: ASSSGTSGAGELF
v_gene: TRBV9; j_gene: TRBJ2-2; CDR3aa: ASSPTGENTGELF
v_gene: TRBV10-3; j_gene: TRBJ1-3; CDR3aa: AIGWTVGNTIY
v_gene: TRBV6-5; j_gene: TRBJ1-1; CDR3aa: ATRDSSNTEAF
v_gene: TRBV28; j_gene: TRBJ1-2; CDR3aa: ASSSSLEKEANYGYT
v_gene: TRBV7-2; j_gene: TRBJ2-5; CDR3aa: ASSLKGTSGGETQY
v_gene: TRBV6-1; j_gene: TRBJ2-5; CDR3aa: ASSEELRGRQETQY
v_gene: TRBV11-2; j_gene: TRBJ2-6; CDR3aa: ASSALTGFRSGANVLT
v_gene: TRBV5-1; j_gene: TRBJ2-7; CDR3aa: ASSLLRGIEQY
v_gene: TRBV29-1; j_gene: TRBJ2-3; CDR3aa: SVGTSGRPTDTQY
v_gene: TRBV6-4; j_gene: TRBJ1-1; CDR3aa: ASSDFRGTGTEAF
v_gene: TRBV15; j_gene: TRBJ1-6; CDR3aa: ATSRDGGDFSPLH
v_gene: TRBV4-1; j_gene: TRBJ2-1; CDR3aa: ASSQERVLAEVHNEQF
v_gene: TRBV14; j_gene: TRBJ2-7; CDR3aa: ASSQDMGGPVYEQY
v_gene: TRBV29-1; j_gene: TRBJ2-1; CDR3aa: SVGEQGRSYEQF
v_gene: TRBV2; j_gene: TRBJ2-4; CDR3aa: ASREGVNNIQY
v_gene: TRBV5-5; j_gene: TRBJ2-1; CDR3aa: ASSLAVRGLLSPYNEQF
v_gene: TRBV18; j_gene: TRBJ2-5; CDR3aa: ASSSLAQETQY
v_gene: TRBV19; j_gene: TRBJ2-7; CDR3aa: ASRSGTGGYEQY
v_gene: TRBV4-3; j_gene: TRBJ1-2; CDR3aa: ASSPPGARYGYT
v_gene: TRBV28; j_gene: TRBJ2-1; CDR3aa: ASTPGWSYNEQF
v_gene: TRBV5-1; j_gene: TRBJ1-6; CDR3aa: ASSLRDSDSPLH
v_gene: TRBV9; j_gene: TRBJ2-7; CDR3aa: ASSLRTGGAGEQY
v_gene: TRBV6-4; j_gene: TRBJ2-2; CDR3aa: ASSDSGTHTGELF
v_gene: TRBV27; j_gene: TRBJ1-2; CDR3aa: ASSLTLSPADGYT